This TCR beta chain comes out of a study of cytomegalovirus exposure and HLA in healthy donors (dated by TCRdb to the late 2010s). Regarding the research as a whole: An earlier analysis of fewer than 750 of the donors reported under 300 Gb of sequence data and 95 million to 140 million unique TCR beta sequences obtained from roughly 170 million T cells. An early release covering roughly 640 HLA-typed donors comprised about 320 gigabases of sequencing data and 85 million or so unique TCR sequences. Of the roughly 400 genotyped donors, 80% to 90% were placed in the genetic ancestry cluster associated with self-reported Caucasian donors. The study aimed to test whether cataloging public T cell receptors could reveal signatures of past pathogen exposure. The T cell repertoires of about 700 subjects were profiled by immunosequencing and related to cytomegalovirus serostatus. Along with the approximately 700-subject first cohort, a separate validation cohort of over a hundred different subjects was used. High-throughput TCR immunosequencing, statistical association of individual TCRs with disease status, and machine learning were combined to predict cytomegalovirus infection status. A later analysis re-analyzed previously published TCR beta repertoires from 666 donors and added high-resolution HLA genotyping to study TCR occurrence patterns. Rather than drawing on any new phenotypic data, the later analysis identified candidate immune exposures from TCR beta sequences and the way those sequences occurred across donors. An earlier analysis of several hundred of the donors used high-throughput TCR beta sequencing to judge whether each TCR beta V gene segment behaved as functional or pseudogenic. Alongside the repertoire data, information on donor age, sex, ethnicity and CMV serostatus was compiled. A later genetic analysis used genome-wide SNP genotypes for 398 of the 666 donors, treating that subset as a discovery cohort. All discovery cohort repertoires had been generated on a single sequencing platform. Both class I and class II loci were covered by HLA typing, at four-digit resolution. The number of typed donors differed by locus: roughly 620-640 for A, B, C, DRB1 and DQB1; approximately 520 for DQA1; 606 for DPA1; and roughly 470 for DPB1. Because of strong linkage in the cohort, five DR-DQ haplotypes were treated as single units for association and clustering. Among over 350 genotyped donors of the cohort, an average of approximately 250,000 unique TCR beta nucleotide sequences were sequenced per donor, 15% to 20% of them non-productive. What the study reported, not specific to this receptor: Because some donors lacked HLA typing at each locus, the association tests relied only on the typed subset. Broadly in line with IMGT annotations, most TCR beta V segments showed up in productive rearrangements about 87% or about 30% of the time in an earlier analysis of around 550 of the donors. Several of the top co-occurrence clusters appeared to be linked to parvovirus B19, influenza, CMV and Epstein-Barr virus, according to a later analysis. A further reported finding was that TCR beta sequences accurately predicted the HLA-A and HLA-B alleles for most subjects in the first cohort. Compared with the roughly 600-donor mean, donors in an Asian-associated ancestry cluster had fewer N-insertions in productive TCRs, according to a later genetic analysis. For the cohort, immune exposure information was limited to CMV serostatus. In both the original and validation cohorts, the classifier was reported to diagnose cytomegalovirus status with high specificity and sensitivity. When HLA alleles, especially DR and DQ, strongly co-occurred, TCR associations were difficult to assign to individual alleles. According to a later analysis, TCR association rates differed among HLA loci, with DRB1 alleles showing the most associated TCRs and HLA-C alleles showing the fewest. Only TCR beta chains were sequenced in this cohort, and the absence of alpha or paired-chain data limited detectable features. Linkage disequilibrium might explain the correlated functional status among segregating V segments, but an unknown experimental factor could not be ruled out. The study listed 150 to 200 TCR beta chains as associated with cytomegalovirus. A cluster of highly shared sequence variants was judged likely to represent a technical artifact of the sequencing pipeline. Three of the identified cytomegalovirus-associated TCR beta chains were confirmed in vitro to be specific for cytomegalovirus antigens. In a later analysis, about 17,000 TCR beta sequences were associated with specific HLA alleles at a false discovery rate of 0.05. A later genetic analysis associated a missense DCLRE1C variant with V-gene and J-gene trimming of TCR beta chains, and an independent cohort replicated the association. Some IMGT-functional V segments, including TRBV6-2 and TRBV6-3, could not be distinguished by the 87-base-pair reads and were therefore excluded. While some public TCRs were present in many individuals, most TCR sequences turned up only very rarely across donors. Roughly uniform sequencing depth across donors was assumed in presence/absence analyses, although this assumption may not hold. According to a later analysis, most CMV-associated TCR beta chains appeared to be HLA-restricted, and the HLA associations seemed to be driven largely by CMV exposure. Because counts were too low, about 15 rarely observed V segments, including chromosome 9 orphons, were left out of the earlier analysis of 587 of the donors. According to the authors, the approach could potentially be generalized to other disease states and immunological phenotypes. In a later analysis, HLA-associated TCR beta chains were found to be more clonally expanded and to have lower generation probabilities than equally common non-associated chains.

Notes on this clone: Which antigen it targets is not known. Base-call qualities are not available, and no considerably larger clone is one nucleotide away.

Libraries were prepared through the immunoSEQ multiplex PCR assay. For the multiplex PCR, a mixture combining 60 forward primers for TCR Vbeta segments and 13 reverse primers for TCR Jbeta segments was used. The CDR3 region of rearranged TCR beta genes was amplified from genomic DNA with a multiplex PCR assay. On the Illumina HiSeq System, the amplified TCR beta libraries were sequenced as 87-base-pair reads. The authors' pipeline ran thus. A later analysis tallied some 79 million unique TCR beta chains across the 660 or so repertoires, and roughly 11 million of those chains were shared by two or more donors. A nearest-neighbor algorithm error-corrected the raw reads and collapsed the reads into unique sequences, merging closely related sequences to remove PCR and sequencing errors. Alignment of CDR3 sequences to IMGT reference sequences was used to assign V, D and J gene segments. Each retained sequence needed at least a six-nucleotide match to both a V gene segment and a J gene segment. A rearrangement was called productive if the CDR3 had no stop codons and remained in frame with V and J, and every other rearrangement was called non-productive. CDR3 was defined by IMGT convention, running from the second conserved V-encoded cysteine to the conserved J-encoded phenylalanine. The earlier analysis of roughly 590 of the donors excluded any sequence lacking an unambiguous match to a single V gene segment. An earlier analysis of around 600 of the donors classified V segments as functional when productive rearrangements were above 56.7% and as segregating when the standard deviation between donors was above 5%. To diagnose cytomegalovirus status from the catalog of TCR beta chain sequences, a statistical classification framework was built. A later analysis assigned V and J genes by comparing TCR nucleotide sequences with IMGT/GENE-DB human TR gene sequences. In a later analysis, CDR3 sequences and most-parsimonious VDJ recombination scenarios were assigned using the TCRdist pipeline. In a later analysis, each TCR beta chain was defined by its CDR3 amino acid sequence together with its V-gene family, and reads lacking a unique V-gene family were excluded. In a later analysis, some 600 highly shared, low-generation-probability nucleotide sequences were removed to address suspected cross-contamination and a sequencing artifact. In a later analysis, a clonal expansion index was calculated for each public chain from normalized within-repertoire ranks of inferred template counts. In a later analysis, generation probabilities were computed using a VDJ recombination model fitted to out-of-frame rearrangements, and the results were checked against IGoR. In a later analysis, hypergeometric tests were used to score TCR-TCR, TCR-HLA and TCR-CMV co-occurrence, with a repertoire-size bias correction applied to TCR pairs. False discovery rates were estimated in a later analysis by permuting HLA or CMV assignments 20 times. A later analysis grouped co-occurring TCRs with DBSCAN, adding TCRdist sequence similarity when clustering within HLA-allele-positive subsets. For co-occurrence clustering, repertoires with fewer than 30,000 or more than 120,000 public chains were excluded, along with roughly 5 repertoires with anomalous nucleotide sharing. Not all clones reach the TCRdb copy of this immuneACCESS table, which keeps in-frame sequences only. Checked studies attribute under half of the gap to unresolved V genes and leave the rest unexplained. V and J calls and clone size are copied from that table; D and trimming were computed from the DNA. The sample table lists under 150,000 clones, over 70% of them with a count of one. Of the sample, 6.5% to 8.5% is held by the ten largest clones.

In total, approximately 690 healthy bone marrow donors made up the cohort. At the time of sampling, all cohort members were nominally healthy, though unrecorded immune exposures were likely present. The donor was CMV seropositive and was included in the group of approximately 310 seropositive cohort members. A peripheral blood sample was provided by each donor, and peripheral blood mononuclear cells were used for TCR beta sequencing. Genomic DNA was extracted from the blood cell samples with the Qiagen DNeasy Blood Extraction Kit. The CDR3 measures 13 amino acids from cysteine to phenylalanine. Only CDR3 DNA remains: 39 bases, in frame from the first base. Based on the germline V gene, the CDR1 and CDR2 sequences are SGHTA and FQGNSA. Deletion took 3 bases off V and 7 bases off J, with a span of 9 bases between the germline ends.

The rearrangement joined TRBV7-2 to TRBJ1-4, with the identity of the D gene unclear. Material: PBMCs. The TCR was taken from a woman aged 35 to 49 in good health and CMV-seropositive. The DNA sequence is TGTGCCAGCAGCTTGCGGTTGGGTGAAAAACTGTTTTTT. It specifies CASSLRLGEKLFF.